This TCR beta chain emerged from a study of human T cells and chemical hapten exposure. About the study: TCR yield per sample varied, mainly due to pooled library volumes. The study, taken as a whole, reports: DPC sensitization did not alter TCRs above 1 in 1000 frequency.

It was from unfractionated whole blood that total RNA was extracted. The CDR3 covers 15 residues. Trimming removed 5 bases from V and 0 bases from J, with 14 bases in between. Germline lookup yields CDR1 SGHVS and CDR2 FNYEAQ. In the authors' workflow: Counting gave a median of approximately 96,000 TCRs per sample, with values ranging from roughly 20,000 to 750,000. TCRdb analysed the 5' RACE reads with MiXCR anew, one entry per CDR3 protein. These V and J calls derive from TCRdb rather than the authors' analysis. The table includes roughly 120,000 distinct CDR3 sequences, around a fifth detected once. Concerning this clonotype itself: Its cognate antigen is unknown.

The sequence derives from a human donor in good health. This chain links TRBV7-6 with TRBJ2-7; no reliable D call. In DNA form, the CDR3 reads TGTGCCAGCAGCCCCCGGGCGGTGAGCTCCTACGAGCAGTACTTC. This gives the protein CASSPRAVSSYEQYF.